These T cell receptor beta chains were read from a single sample in a study of T cell repertoires in cytomegalovirus infection. TCRdb recomputed calls from the reads with MiXCR, one row per CDR3 protein. The sample has about 480,000 distinct CDR3 sequences, around a third seen once. The antigens of these receptors remain unknown. The sequencing used cultured PBMCs, collected from culture after CMV antigen stimulation. The receptors originated from a human donor in good health (CMV status not recorded). Some clones in this sample may be carry-over from other donors' samples. Each CDR3 is given with its conserved first and last residue. Fields, in order: CDR3 length, J gene, V gene, D gene, clone size, CDR3 protein, CDR3 DNA. A D gene is named only where the DNA matches it firmly. Only part of the rows carry a size: once, few, many, or a class if the clone is expanded.

cdr3_length: 17; j_call: TRBJ2-3; v_call: TRBV7-2; d_call: TRBD1; clone_size: few; cdr3_aa: CASSLLGQGAITDTQYF; cdr3_nt: TGTGCCAGCAGCTTATTGGGACAGGGGGCGATCACAGATACGCAGTATTTT
cdr3_length: 13; j_call: TRBJ2-1; v_call: TRBV7-9; d_call: .; clone_size: once; cdr3_aa: CASSHRAPLGLFF; cdr3_nt: TGTGCCAGCAGCCACCGGGCTCCCTTAGGACTGTTCTTC
cdr3_length: 15; j_call: TRBJ2-3; v_call: TRBV11-2; d_call: TRBD2; clone_size: .; cdr3_aa: CASSLTAGDQDTQYF; cdr3_nt: TGTGCCAGCAGCTTAACAGCGGGAGATCAAGATACGCAGTATTTT
cdr3_length: 13; j_call: TRBJ1-2; v_call: TRBV7-9; d_call: .; clone_size: few; cdr3_aa: CASSLEVNYGYTF; cdr3_nt: TGTGCCAGCAGCTTAGAAGTAAACTATGGCTACACCTTC
cdr3_length: 15; j_call: TRBJ2-7; v_call: TRBV7-3; d_call: TRBD2; clone_size: .; cdr3_aa: CASSFGGRAQEEQYF; cdr3_nt: TGTGCCAGCAGCTTCGGAGGGAGGGCCCAAGAAGAGCAGTACTTC
cdr3_length: 17; j_call: TRBJ1-6; v_call: TRBV19; d_call: TRBD1; clone_size: .; cdr3_aa: CASSGRTWTGSNTPLHF; cdr3_nt: TGTGCCAGTAGTGGGCGGACCTGGACAGGTTCTAATACACCCCTCCACTTT
cdr3_length: 14; j_call: TRBJ1-1; v_call: TRBV11-2; d_call: .; clone_size: .; cdr3_aa: CASSLDWRGGEAFF; cdr3_nt: TGTGCCAGCAGCTTAGATTGGAGAGGTGGTGAAGCTTTCTTT
cdr3_length: 15; j_call: TRBJ2-5; v_call: TRBV19; d_call: TRBD2; clone_size: few; cdr3_aa: CATFRLAGIGETQYF; cdr3_nt: TGTGCCACTTTCCGGCTAGCGGGGATAGGAGAGACCCAGTACTTC
cdr3_length: 15; j_call: TRBJ2-2; v_call: TRBV5-4; d_call: TRBD1; clone_size: .; cdr3_aa: CASSAGQADTGELFF; cdr3_nt: TGTGCCAGCAGCGCCGGACAGGCCGACACCGGGGAGCTGTTTTTT
cdr3_length: 15; j_call: TRBJ1-5; v_call: TRBV7-2; d_call: .; clone_size: many; cdr3_aa: CASSRTAEGRQPQHF; cdr3_nt: TGTGCCAGCAGCAGGACAGCGGAGGGGAGGCAGCCCCAGCATTTT
cdr3_length: 14; j_call: TRBJ2-1; v_call: TRBV7-2; d_call: .; clone_size: few; cdr3_aa: CASSAPGAHNEQFF; cdr3_nt: TGTGCCAGCAGCGCCCCGGGGGCTCACAATGAGCAGTTCTTC
cdr3_length: 14; j_call: TRBJ2-1; v_call: TRBV6-2/TRBV6-3; d_call: .; clone_size: few; cdr3_aa: CASSSSDSYNEQFF; cdr3_nt: TGTGCCAGCAGTTCTAGCGACTCCTACAATGAGCAGTTCTTC
cdr3_length: 16; j_call: TRBJ2-1; v_call: TRBV28; d_call: TRBD2; clone_size: few; cdr3_aa: CASERARGRTYNEQFF; cdr3_nt: TGTGCCAGCGAAAGGGCCCGCGGGAGGACCTACAATGAGCAGTTCTTC
cdr3_length: 13; j_call: TRBJ2-3; v_call: TRBV11-2; d_call: .; clone_size: few; cdr3_aa: CASSPPSQPAQYF; cdr3_nt: TGTGCCAGCAGCCCCCCGTCTCAACCAGCGCAGTATTTT
cdr3_length: 16; j_call: TRBJ2-3; v_call: TRBV19; d_call: .; clone_size: few; cdr3_aa: CASSIRRAVHTDTQYF; cdr3_nt: TGTGCCAGTAGTATCCGGCGGGCGGTACACACAGATACGCAGTATTTT
cdr3_length: 14; j_call: TRBJ1-1; v_call: TRBV7-2; d_call: .; clone_size: many; cdr3_aa: CASSLRVMGTEAFF; cdr3_nt: TGTGCCAGCAGCTTACGGGTTATGGGCACTGAAGCTTTCTTT
cdr3_length: 17; j_call: TRBJ2-3; v_call: TRBV6-2/TRBV6-3; d_call: TRBD2; clone_size: few; cdr3_aa: CASSYGSTSGVTDTQYF; cdr3_nt: TGTGCCAGCAGTTATGGGTCTACTAGCGGGGTCACAGATACGCAGTATTTT
cdr3_length: 16; j_call: TRBJ2-3; v_call: TRBV5-1; d_call: .; clone_size: few; cdr3_aa: CASSFVRDSFTDTQYF; cdr3_nt: TGCGCCAGCAGCTTCGTCAGGGATTCGTTCACAGATACGCAGTATTTT
cdr3_length: 15; j_call: TRBJ1-5; v_call: TRBV7-2; d_call: .; clone_size: few; cdr3_aa: CASSLNGWGNQPQHF; cdr3_nt: TGTGCCAGCAGCTTAAATGGGTGGGGCAATCAGCCCCAGCATTTT
cdr3_length: 13; j_call: TRBJ2-1; v_call: TRBV7-2; d_call: .; clone_size: .; cdr3_aa: CASSKGPYNEQFF; cdr3_nt: TGTGCCAGCAGCAAGGGACCATACAATGAGCAGTTCTTC
cdr3_length: 15; j_call: TRBJ1-3; v_call: TRBV11-3; d_call: .; clone_size: .; cdr3_aa: CASSFDVRSGNTIYF; cdr3_nt: TGTGCCAGCAGCTTTGACGTACGCTCTGGAAACACCATATATTTT
cdr3_length: 14; j_call: TRBJ2-3; v_call: TRBV7-8; d_call: .; clone_size: .; cdr3_aa: CASSFEGPRDTQYF; cdr3_nt: TGTGCCAGCAGCTTTGAGGGCCCCCGGGATACGCAGTATTTT
cdr3_length: 16; j_call: TRBJ2-7; v_call: TRBV7-2; d_call: TRBD2; clone_size: few; cdr3_aa: CASSFQGGRSSYEQYF; cdr3_nt: TGTGCCAGCAGCTTTCAAGGCGGGAGGTCTTCCTACGAGCAGTACTTC
cdr3_length: 14; j_call: TRBJ2-1; v_call: TRBV27; d_call: .; clone_size: .; cdr3_aa: CASSQTVLGDEQFF; cdr3_nt: TGTGCCAGCAGTCAGACAGTTCTAGGGGATGAGCAGTTCTTC
cdr3_length: 15; j_call: TRBJ2-1; v_call: TRBV30; d_call: TRBD2; clone_size: .; cdr3_aa: CAWSPGTSGINEQFF; cdr3_nt: TGTGCCTGGAGTCCCGGGACTAGCGGGATCAATGAGCAGTTCTTC
cdr3_length: 15; j_call: TRBJ2-7; v_call: TRBV12-5; d_call: TRBD2; clone_size: few; cdr3_aa: CASGSLAGSSYEQYF; cdr3_nt: TGTGCTAGTGGTTCCCTAGCGGGGAGCTCCTACGAGCAGTACTTC
cdr3_length: 15; j_call: TRBJ2-3; v_call: TRBV2; d_call: TRBD2; clone_size: .; cdr3_aa: CASKRLAQAGDTQYF; cdr3_nt: TGTGCCAGCAAGCGACTAGCGCAAGCAGGAGATACGCAGTATTTT
cdr3_length: 13; j_call: TRBJ2-3; v_call: TRBV5-4; d_call: .; clone_size: .; cdr3_aa: CASSGYGTDTQYF; cdr3_nt: TGTGCCAGCAGCGGGTACGGCACAGATACGCAGTATTTT
cdr3_length: 14; j_call: TRBJ2-4; v_call: TRBV6-1; d_call: .; clone_size: .; cdr3_aa: CASMRRGGGDIQYF; cdr3_nt: TGTGCCAGCATGCGACGAGGGGGGGGAGACATTCAGTACTTC
cdr3_length: 17; j_call: TRBJ2-7; v_call: TRBV11-2; d_call: .; clone_size: .; cdr3_aa: CASSFFSRGRGSYEQYF; cdr3_nt: TGTGCCAGCAGCTTTTTTAGTAGGGGTCGCGGGTCCTACGAGCAGTACTTC
cdr3_length: 11; j_call: TRBJ1-2; v_call: TRBV7-3; d_call: .; clone_size: few; cdr3_aa: CASSGQTGYTF; cdr3_nt: TGTGCCAGCAGCGGACAGACAGGCTACACCTTC
cdr3_length: 14; j_call: TRBJ2-7; v_call: TRBV6-2/TRBV6-3; d_call: .; clone_size: few; cdr3_aa: CASDPRQFSYEQYF; cdr3_nt: TGTGCCAGCGACCCCCGACAGTTCTCCTACGAGCAGTACTTC
cdr3_length: 14; j_call: TRBJ1-2; v_call: TRBV7-2; d_call: .; clone_size: few; cdr3_aa: CASSPLWGPYGYTF; cdr3_nt: TGTGCCAGCAGCCCCCTTTGGGGTCCCTATGGCTACACCTTC
cdr3_length: 21; j_call: TRBJ2-7; v_call: TRBV10-3; d_call: .; clone_size: .; cdr3_aa: CAISEVDRGGTNRGASYEQYF; cdr3_nt: TGTGCCATCAGTGAGGTGGACCGGGGTGGTACGAATCGTGGTGCTTCCTACGAGCAGTACTTC
cdr3_length: 15; j_call: TRBJ2-2; v_call: TRBV11-2; d_call: .; clone_size: few; cdr3_aa: CASSFVNVAGGELFF; cdr3_nt: TGTGCCAGCAGCTTCGTTAACGTGGCGGGCGGGGAGCTGTTTTTT